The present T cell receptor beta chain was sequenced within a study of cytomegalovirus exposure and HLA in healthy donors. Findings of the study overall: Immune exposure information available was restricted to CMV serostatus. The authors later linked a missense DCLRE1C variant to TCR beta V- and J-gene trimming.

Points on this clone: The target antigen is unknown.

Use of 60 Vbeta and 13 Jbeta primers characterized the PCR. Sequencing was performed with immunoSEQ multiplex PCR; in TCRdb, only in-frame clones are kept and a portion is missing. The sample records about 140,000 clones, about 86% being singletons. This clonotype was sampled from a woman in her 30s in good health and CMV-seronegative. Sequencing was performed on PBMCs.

The CDR3 protein is CASSADRDFFTDTQYF. The CDR3 bases are TGTGCCAGCAGCGCCGATCGGGACTTTTTCACAGATACGCAGTATTTT. The V gene is TRBV7-9, the J gene TRBJ2-3; maybe TRBD2 (6 bases). Germline V gives CDR1 SEHNR, CDR2 FQNEAQ (reference sequence). The length of the CDR3 is 16 residues. Trimming removed 5 bases from V and 2 bases from J, with 17 bases in between.